The clone carrying this T cell receptor beta chain was counted many times. This sample was included in a study of low-dose radiotherapy and immunotherapy resistance in tumors. Documented time point: before trial treatment. V lost 0 bases and J lost 3, with 13 bases in between. The CDR3 totals 15 residues. Looked up from germline, CDR1 is SGHNT and CDR2 is YYREEE (reference sequence). Covering alpha and beta chains, TRAV- and TRBV-specific primers were used for the first-strand cDNA. Amplification, which lasted roughly 22 PCR cycles, used a constant-region primer and V-primer adapter to amplify TCRs. mRNA, after isolation, was amplified by in vitro transcription. In TCRdb, the reads were re-called with MiXCR into one record per CDR3 protein. The sample lists 100,000 or so distinct CDR3 sequences, 9% to 9.5% seen once, with around 0.93% in the top ten.

V usage is TRBV5-4 and J usage is TRBJ2-7, with D possibly TRBD2 on 6 matching bases. The receptor's source is a male donor with prostate cancer. Sequencing was performed on PBMCs, taken before treatment. CDR3: CASSLGLGRFYEQYF. For the CDR3, the DNA is TGTGCCAGCAGCTTGGGTCTAGGGAGGTTCTACGAGCAGTACTTC.